Listed below are T cell receptor beta chains from one sample, sequenced in a study of T-cell memory formation after mild COVID-19. TCRdb fed the 5' RACE reads into MiXCR, producing one record per CDR3 protein. In the table there are roughly 35,000 distinct CDR3 sequences, about 7.3% of which are singletons. Input material: PBMCs or a T cell subset sorted from them (not recorded which). Receptors were obtained from a man younger than 35 who had mild COVID-19 (a few samples of this study predate the infection). Cell type and time point are not known. The CDR3 runs from the conserved cysteine through the conserved F or W. A D gene is named only where the DNA matches it firmly. Rows give clone size only sometimes, using once, few, many, or a class for an expanded clone.

d_gene	v_gene	j_gene	abundance	CDR3nt	CDR3aa
-	TRBV30	TRBJ2-5	many	TGTGCCTGGAGTGAGGGAGCACAAACGGGGGAGACCCAGTACTTC	CAWSEGAQTGETQYF
TRBD2	TRBV6-1	TRBJ2-3	many	TGTGCCAGCAGTGGGAGAGCGGGACGCACAGATACGCAGTATTTT	CASSGRAGRTDTQYF
-	TRBV20-1	TRBJ1-1	many	TGCAGTGCTAGATCGGGGGGAAGACGGGACACTGAAGCTTTCTTT	CSARSGGRRDTEAFF
-	TRBV12-3/TRBV12-4	TRBJ2-7	many	TGTGCCAGCAGTTTTGATTCCCTCTACGAGCAGTACTTC	CASSFDSLYEQYF
TRBD2	TRBV6-4	TRBJ2-3	many	TGTGCCAGCAGTGCCTCTAGCGGGGGGACAGATACGCAGTATTTT	CASSASSGGTDTQYF
-	TRBV7-3	TRBJ2-3	many	TGTGCCAGCAGCTTCCGGGGGACAGATACGCAGTATTTT	CASSFRGTDTQYF
-	TRBV20-1	TRBJ1-4	many	TGCAGTGCTAGAGGCGGACCTAATGAAAAACTGTTTTTT	CSARGGPNEKLFF
-	TRBV12-3/TRBV12-4	TRBJ2-3	many	TGTGCCAGCAGTTTTCAGCTGGGGGGAGATACGCAGTATTTT	CASSFQLGGDTQYF
TRBD1	TRBV2	TRBJ1-1	-	TGTGCCAGCAGTTTACAGGGGCGAGGGACTGAAGCTTTCTTT	CASSLQGRGTEAFF
-	TRBV5-5	TRBJ1-3	few	TGTGCCAGCAGCTTTGAGGAAAGCTCTGGAAACACCATATATTTT	CASSFEESSGNTIYF
-	TRBV7-8	TRBJ2-7	-	TGTGCCAGCAGCTTAGCGGAAGTTGGGAGAAAGCAGTACTTC	CASSLAEVGRKQYF
TRBD1	TRBV6-5	TRBJ1-1	-	TGTGCCAGCAGTGAGACAGGGGGCAAGAACACTGAAGCTTTCTTT	CASSETGGKNTEAFF
-	TRBV4-2	TRBJ1-1	few	TGTGCCAGCAGCCAAGATAGAGTCATAGCTTTCTTT	CASSQDRVIAFF
-	TRBV6-5	TRBJ1-5	few	TGTGCCAGCAGTTTAGGAACCGGCCAGCCCCAGCATTTT	CASSLGTGQPQHF
-	TRBV5-1	TRBJ2-3	medium-sized	TGCGCCAGCAGCTTGATGGGGGGCCGGGGAGATACGCAGTATTTT	CASSLMGGRGDTQYF